Shown below are 9 T cell receptor beta chains from a single sample sequenced in a study of spatial heterogeneity in lung cancer. TCRdb reprocessed the 5' RACE reads with MiXCR, giving one entry per CDR3 protein. The sample lists about 1,900 distinct CDR3 sequences, more than 9.5% occurring once. Indicated time point: sample taken at primary tumor resection. The sequencing here drew on normal lung tissue next to the tumor, taken at surgery. These receptors all stem from a female donor with early-stage non-small cell lung cancer.

This clonotype is deemed medium-sized (0.01 to 0.1%). This chain uses TRBV9 with TRBJ2-3; 11 nucleotides line up with TRBD2. J gave up 2 bases and V 2 bases, and 4 bases lay outside the gene matches. Germline V gives CDR1 SGDLS, CDR2 YYNGEE. This CDR3 comprises 16 residues. As DNA, the CDR3 is TGTGCCAGCAGCGTTCCGACTAGCGGGACCACAGATACGCAGTATTTT. Translated, it gives CASSVPTSGTTDTQYF.

This clonotype is classed as medium-sized. The rearrangement links TRBV7-2 to TRBJ2-1, with D unresolved. V dropped 5 bases and J dropped 4 bases, with 15 bases sitting between them. Germline V CDR1 and CDR2: SGHTA, FQGNSA. The CDR3 is 15 residues long. CDR3 region: CASSGDGPIYNEQFF. The CDR3 DNA reads TGTGCCAGCAGCGGTGATGGACCGATTTACAATGAGCAGTTCTTC. Variable domain in full (rest from reference TRBV7-2 and TRBJ2-1): GAGVSQSPSNKVTEKGKDVELRCDPISGHTALYWYRQSLGQGLEFLIYFQGNSAPDKSGLPSDRFSAERTGGSVSTLTIQRTQQEDSAVYLCASSGDGPIYNEQFFGPGTRLTVL.

This clonotype has ten or more counts. V usage is TRBV20-1 and J usage is TRBJ2-1, with 13 nucleotides matching TRBD2. The CDR3 consists of 18 residues. CDR1 and CDR2 (germline): DFQATT, SNEGSKA (reference sequence). With V trimmed by 8 bases and J by 8 bases, 21 bases remained unmatched. DNA for the CDR3: TGCAGTTCGACTCAAGACGACCGGACTAGCGGGAGTGACTATGAGCAGTTCTTC. Translated: CSSTQDDRTSGSDYEQFF.

This clonotype was seen ten or more times. In DNA form, the CDR3 reads TGCGCCAGCAGCTTGGACAGGGCTACCATGAACACTGAAGCTTTCTTT. This codes for CASSLDRATMNTEAFF. The rearrangement links TRBV5-1 to TRBJ1-1, with D perhaps matching TRBD1 (6 bases). V was pared by 0 bases and J by 0 bases, with 12 bases between. Germline values: CDR1 SGHRS, CDR2 YFSETQ. CDR3 length equals 16 residues.

This clonotype was counted ten times or more. The chain combines TRBV7-8 with TRBJ2-7, with 9 bases that match TRBD1. CDR3 length: 16 residues. With 5 bases clipped from V and 10 bases from J, the junction kept 18 bases outside the gene matches. From germline, CDR1 is SGHVS and CDR2 FQNEAQ. CDR3 region: CASSIRAGTGIGVQYF. The CDR3 bases are TGTGCCAGCAGCATAAGAGCCGGGACAGGGATCGGGGTTCAGTACTTC.

This clonotype ranks as medium-sized (0.01 to 0.1%). The chain recombines TRBV5-5 with TRBJ1-5; TRBD1 matches at 8 bases. The germline V gene has CDR1 SGHKS and CDR2 YYEKEE (reference sequence). The CDR3 is 15 amino acids. V lost 0 bases, J lost 5 bases, and 4 bases stayed unmatched. CDR3 DNA: TGTGCCAGCAGCTTGGTGCCAGGGGGCGATCAGCCCCAGCATTTT. This sequence encodes CASSLVPGGDQPQHF.

This clonotype is medium-sized (0.01 to 0.1%) within its sample. This chain links TRBV7-9 with TRBJ1-1; D unresolved. V was clipped by 5 bases and J by 11 bases, with 15 bases between them. CDR1 is SEHNR and CDR2 is FQNEAQ in the germline V gene (reference sequence). The CDR3 is made up of 12 amino acids. This CDR3 reads CASSPGPRKAFF. The CDR3 DNA reads TGTGCCAGCAGCCCCGGCCCCCGGAAGGCTTTCTTT.

In this sample, this clonotype is medium-sized. The chain uses TRBV30 and TRBJ2-5; 7 nucleotides align to TRBD1. Germline CDR1 GTSNPN, CDR2 SVGIG (reference sequence). This CDR3 has 14 residues. V shed 2 bases and J 2 bases; nucleotides not matched to a gene: 5. CDR3 sequence (DNA): TGTGCCTGGAGTAAAGGGACAGTGCAAGAGACCCAGTACTTC. Residues: CAWSKGTVQETQYF.

This clonotype was detected a few times. The CDR3 DNA reads TGCAGTGCTCTTCTGGGGCAAGAGACCCAGTACTTC. Protein product: CSALLGQETQYF. The V call is TRBV20-1, the J call TRBJ2-5; D ambiguous. Germline CDR1 reads DFQATT; CDR2 reads SNEGSKA (reference sequence). The V end was cut by 5 bases, the J end by 2 bases, with 9 bases between. The CDR3 sequence is 12 residues long.